In this sample, the clone carrying this TCR beta chain turned up once. The antigen remains undetermined. Germline CDR1 MNHEY, CDR2 SVGAGI. V was pared by 5 bases and J by 2 bases, with 9 bases between. This CDR3 comprises 14 residues. Use of 60 Vbeta and 13 Jbeta primers characterized the PCR. Methods used by the authors: There were about 80 million unique TCR beta chains by a later count, and 10 million to 12 million of them were shared. Assay used: immunoSEQ multiplex PCR; TCRdb lists only in-frame clones, some missing. The V and J calls and clone size are taken from that table; D and trimming were inferred from the DNA. The sample holds approximately 100,000 clones; 73% are singletons and the top ten take approximately 8.4%. The sample originates from a study of cytomegalovirus exposure and HLA in healthy donors. Study results and limitations: The study labeled more than 150 TCR beta chains cytomegalovirus-associated. On later analysis, the bulk of CMV-associated TCR beta chains appeared to be HLA-restricted.

The gene calls are TRBV6-5 and TRBJ2-2; perhaps TRBD1 as D (6 bases). The TCR sequence derives from a man in his forties or fifties in good health and CMV-seronegative. What was sequenced was PBMCs. The CDR3 DNA sequence: TGTGCCAGCAGTATAGGGGGTAACACCGGGGAGCTGTTTTTT. Its translation: CASSIGGNTGELFF.